These 10 T cell receptor beta chains were sequenced from one sample in a study of blood T cell repertoires in COVID-19. Using immunoSEQ multiplex PCR, the repertoire was profiled, and TCRdb retains in-frame clones only, with some absent. The profile shows 370,000 or so clones, more than 75% of them singletons. Input material: PBMCs or T cells enriched from blood (not recorded which). Every receptor here comes from a man younger than 40 who had recovered from COVID-19.

The chain has TRBV7-9 and TRBJ1-5, with D possibly being TRBD1 (5 bases). The CDR3 has 13 residues. V was trimmed by 5 bases and J by 4 bases, leaving 9 bases between them. Germline V lookup: CDR1 SEHNR, CDR2 FQNEAQ (reference sequence). CDR3 sequence reads: CASSAGGNQPQHF. CDR3 coding DNA: TGTGCCAGCAGCGCTGGGGGGAATCAGCCCCAGCATTTT. The full variable domain, in which reference TRBV7-9 and TRBJ1-5 provide the parts outside the CDR3, is DTGVSQNPRHKITKRGQNVTFRCDPISEHNRLYWYRQTLGQGPEFLTYFQNEAQLEKSRLLSDRFSAERPKGSFSTLEIQRTEQGDSAMYLCASSAGGNQPQHFGDGTRLSIL.

This chain joins TRBV6-5 and TRBJ1-2; 8 positions agree with TRBD1. J lost 2 bases, V lost 7 bases, and 9 bases had no gene match. Germline-derived CDR1 and CDR2 are MNHEY and SVGAGI. This CDR3 contains 15 residues. CDR3 DNA sequence: TGTGCCAGCACCGACAGGGGAGGAGGGAACTATGGCTACACCTTC. It translates to CASTDRGGGNYGYTF.

The rearrangement uses TRBV10-3 and TRBJ2-7, with 7 bases that match TRBD1. This CDR3 contains 13 residues. With 2 bases clipped from V and 10 bases from J, the junction kept 8 bases outside the gene matches. CDR1 and CDR2 from the germline V gene are ENHRY and SYGVKD. The CDR3 bases are TGTGCCATCAGTGAGAGACAGGGAACTTACCAGTACTTC. Translating it yields CAISERQGTYQYF.

For the CDR3, the DNA is TGTGCCAGCAGTCGCGTCGGGGGGGCGTACAATGAGCAGTTCTTC. This codes for CASSRVGGAYNEQFF. The rearrangement links TRBV6-5 to TRBJ2-1; 8 nucleotides align to TRBD2. This CDR3 contains 15 residues. V was pared by 5 bases and J by 4 bases, with 7 bases of the junction left unmatched. CDR1 is MNHEY and CDR2 is SVGAGI in the germline V gene.

The sample holds one count of this clone. J is TRBJ1-1 and V is TRBV5-1, with 8 nucleotides matching TRBD1. Trimming cost V 0 bases and J 3 bases; bases outside gene matches: 4. CDR3 length: 15 amino acids. Looked up from germline, CDR1 is SGHRS and CDR2 is YFSETQ. CDR3 loop: CASSLAGQGDTEAFF. The CDR3 coding sequence is TGCGCCAGCAGCTTGGCTGGACAGGGTGACACTGAAGCTTTCTTT.

The chain couples TRBV21-1 to TRBJ1-2; TRBD1, as called in the table, went unchecked against the DNA. TRBV21-1 is shown as a pseudogene. The CDR3 consists of 15 residues. CDR3 sequence reads: CASSNDQVTPYGYTF. The CDR3 DNA is TGTGCCAGCAGCAACGACCAGGTTACCCCGTATGGCTACACCTTC.

The chain couples TRBV15 to TRBJ1-4; possible D gene TRBD1, 5 bases. The V end was cut by 7 bases, the J end by 6 bases, with 18 bases between. The germline CDR1 and CDR2 sequences are LNHNV and YYDKDF (reference sequence). The CDR3 sequence is 15 residues long. CDR3 bases: TGTGCCACCACTACGGGCAGGGTAAACGATGAAAAACTGTTTTTT. As protein: CATTTGRVNDEKLFF.

The chain is built from TRBV10-1 and TRBJ2-3, with D perhaps matching TRBD1 (5 bases). V gave up 4 bases and J gave up 6 bases, with 11 bases separating them. The length of the CDR3 is 13 residues. Germline lookup yields CDR1 WNHNN and CDR2 SYGVQD (reference sequence). The CDR3 DNA sequence: TGCGCCAGCAGTGTAGGGGTACAGGATACGCAGTATTTT. Protein: CASSVGVQDTQYF.

CDR3 nucleotide sequence: TGTGCCAGCAGCTTGGTTGTGGGGGCAGGGCAGCCCCAGCATTTT. Its protein product is CASSLVVGAGQPQHF. This chain joins TRBV5-8 and TRBJ1-5, with D tentatively TRBD1 (6 bases). The CDR3 covers 15 residues. Germline CDR1 and CDR2: SGHTS and YDEGEE. Trimming cost V 0 bases and J 7 bases, with 14 bases left between them.

The CDR3 DNA follows: TGCAGTGCTAGTTCCACTGAAGAGACCCAGTACTTC. It encodes CSASSTEETQYF. This chain joins TRBV20-1 and TRBJ2-5; D remains ambiguous. V shed 3 bases and J shed 3 bases, with 8 bases lying between them. Germline V gene data show CDR1 as DFQATT and CDR2 as SNEGSKA (reference sequence). CDR3 length: 12 residues.